This T cell receptor (beta chain) was obtained from a study of metastatic and nonmetastatic thyroid tumors. This clone came up many times. None of the patients had undergone any treatment ahead of thyroid surgery. Germline V gene sequence: CDR1 GTSNPN, CDR2 SVGIG (reference sequence). V was pared by 7 bases and J by 10 bases, with 20 bases between. This CDR3 comprises 13 residues. Using MiXCR, TCRdb reanalyzed the PCR reads. The data hold about 33,000 clones, with around 15% observed a single time. The clonotype was recovered from a female donor with papillary thyroid cancer or a benign thyroid nodule (not recorded which). Some clones in this sample may be carry-over from other donors' samples. This chain uses TRBV30 with TRBJ1-5; perhaps TRBD1 as D (6 bases). Material: blood. The CDR3 nucleotides read TGTGCCTCCAAGGACAGCTCGGGTTCCCCCCAGCATTTT. Protein: CASKDSSGSPQHF. Full variable domain (remainder filled in from reference TRBV30 and TRBJ1-5): SQTIHQWPATLVQPVGSPLSLECTVEGTSNPNLYWYRQAAGRGLQLLFYSVGIGQISSEVPQNLSASRPQDRQFILSSKKLLLSDSGFYLCASKDSSGSPQHFGDGTRLSIL.